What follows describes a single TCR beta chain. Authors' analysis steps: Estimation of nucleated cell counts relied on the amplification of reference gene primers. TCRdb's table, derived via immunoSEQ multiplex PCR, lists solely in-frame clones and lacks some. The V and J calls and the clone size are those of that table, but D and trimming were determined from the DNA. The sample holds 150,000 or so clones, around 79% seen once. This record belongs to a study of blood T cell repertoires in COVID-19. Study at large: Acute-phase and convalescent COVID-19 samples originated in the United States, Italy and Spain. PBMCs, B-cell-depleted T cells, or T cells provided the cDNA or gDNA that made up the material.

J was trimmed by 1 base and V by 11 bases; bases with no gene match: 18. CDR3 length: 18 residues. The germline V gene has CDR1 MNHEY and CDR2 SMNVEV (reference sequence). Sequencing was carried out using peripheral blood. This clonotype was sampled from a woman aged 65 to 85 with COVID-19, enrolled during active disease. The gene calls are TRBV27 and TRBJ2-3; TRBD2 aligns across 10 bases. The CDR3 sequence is CAQGGDPAGGHGTDTQYF. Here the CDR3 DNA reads TGTGCCCAGGGAGGGGACCCAGCGGGGGGGCACGGCACAGATACGCAGTATTTT.